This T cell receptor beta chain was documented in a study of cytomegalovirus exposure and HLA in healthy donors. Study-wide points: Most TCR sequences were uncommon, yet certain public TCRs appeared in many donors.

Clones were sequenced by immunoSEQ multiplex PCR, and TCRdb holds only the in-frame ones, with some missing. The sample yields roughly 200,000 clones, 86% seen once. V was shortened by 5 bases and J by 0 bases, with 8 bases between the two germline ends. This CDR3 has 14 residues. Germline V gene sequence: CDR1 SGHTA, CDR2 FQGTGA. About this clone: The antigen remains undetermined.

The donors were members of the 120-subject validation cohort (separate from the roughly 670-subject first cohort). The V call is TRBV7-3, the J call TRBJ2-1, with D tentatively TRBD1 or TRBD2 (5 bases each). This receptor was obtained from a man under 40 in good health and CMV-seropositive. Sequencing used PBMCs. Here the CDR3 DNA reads TGTGCCAGCAGCCGGGACCACTCCTACAATGAGCAGTTCTTC. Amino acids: CASSRDHSYNEQFF.